This entry describes one T cell receptor (beta chain). Its antigen is unidentified. This sample stems from a study of response to subunit inactivated influenza vaccine. TCRdb re-derived calls from the RT-PCR reads in MiXCR, one entry per CDR3 protein. The sample lists approximately 500,000 distinct CDR3 sequences, approximately 22% occurring once. Study-level points and caveats: Authors suggested each seasonal flu vaccination may recruit only limited numbers of new T cells.

V lost 6 bases and J lost 6, with 12 bases in between. CDR3 length: 13 residues. These same records also appear under a second study, on T cells expressing NK-cell markers. According to that study: Beta-chain TCR cDNA was generated via 5'RACE template switching with UMIs. Several of the experiments relied on an anti-gamma-delta TCR antibody so that only alpha-beta TCR T cells were sorted. NKG2C+ dominant clonotype frequencies in six or seven donors were roughly 1.0-7.0% of CD8+ T cells. What remained unclear was the HCMV specificity of expanded NKG2C+ T cell clones.

V is TRBV12-3 or TRBV12-4 and J is TRBJ1-5; D uncertain. The receptor comes from a man between 45 and 60 years old who received an inactivated influenza vaccine. Sample: CD4+ T cells sorted from PBMCs, taken 11 to 12 days after vaccination. CDR3 loop: CASSLTDLQPQHF. In DNA, the CDR3 is TGTGCCAGCAGCCTGACGGATCTTCAGCCCCAGCATTTT.